These 23 T cell receptor beta chains share one sample of origin, sequenced in a study of response to subunit inactivated influenza vaccine. TCRdb redid the calling of the RT-PCR reads with MiXCR, one entry per CDR3 protein. This sample has about 570,000 distinct CDR3 sequences, with about 11% found just once. The same data also contributed to another study, on T cells expressing NK-cell markers. From that report: The cDNA for TCR beta came from 5'RACE template switching with UMIs.

The sample was PBMCs from blood, taken on the day of vaccination. Source of these receptors: a man aged 50 or older who received an inactivated influenza vaccine.

The chain couples TRBV27 to TRBJ2-3; TRBD2 matches 12 bases. The V gene end was trimmed by 3 bases and the J gene end by 0 bases; junction bases not matched to a gene: 13. The CDR3 is made up of 20 amino acids. Germline V gives CDR1 MNHEY, CDR2 SMNVEV (reference sequence). The CDR3 sequence is CASSFRGLAGTLSSTDTQYF. The DNA for the CDR3 is TGTGCCAGCAGTTTCCGGGGACTAGCGGGTACTTTATCTAGCACAGATACGCAGTATTTT.

This clonotype was seen a handful of times. The chain carries TRBV28 and TRBJ2-5; 7 bases map to TRBD1. The J segment lost 6 bases and the V segment lost 7 bases, leaving 8 bases of the junction unmatched. The CDR3 covers 13 residues. CDR1 MDHEN and CDR2 SYDVKM come from the germline V gene. The CDR3 region has the DNA TGTGCCAGCACCCTGACAGGGAGAAAGACCCAGTACTTC. Residues: CASTLTGRKTQYF. Based on the CDR3 plus reference TRBV28 and TRBJ2-5, the full variable domain is DVKVTQSSRYLVKRTGEKVFLECVQDMDHENMFWYRQDPGLGLRLIYFSYDVKMKEKGDIPEGYSVSREKKERFSLILESASTNQTSMYLCASTLTGRKTQYFGPGTRLLVL.

This clonotype was seen a few times. The chain carries TRBV5-1 and TRBJ2-2; D is perhaps TRBD2 (5 bases). The CDR3 contains 17 residues. Per germline, CDR1 SGHRS and CDR2 YFSETQ. Trimming took off 2 bases at V and 0 bases at J, with 14 bases between the two ends. CDR3 region: CASSLLTRASNTGELFF. CDR3 coding DNA: TGCGCCAGCAGCTTACTTACGAGGGCCTCGAACACCGGGGAGCTGTTTTTT.

This clonotype was picked up a small number of times. The chain is built from TRBV28 and TRBJ2-7, with TRBD2 matching over 9 bases. Germline CDR1 MDHEN, CDR2 SYDVKM. The J segment lost 0 bases and the V segment lost 7 bases, leaving 7 bases of the junction unmatched. CDR3 size: 15 residues. For the CDR3, the DNA is TGTGCCAGCACGATGACTAGCGGCATCTCCTACGAGCAGTACTTC. It is translated as CASTMTSGISYEQYF.

The V and J genes are TRBV7-2 and TRBJ1-1; D gene unclear. Trimming pared 0 bases from V and 1 base from J, leaving 9 bases between. CDR1 and CDR2 from the germline V gene are SGHTA and FQGNSA. CDR3 size: 15 residues. CDR3 nucleotides: TGTGCCAGCAGCTTAGCCCCGGGCGCGAACACTGAAGCTTTCTTT. Encoded protein: CASSLAPGANTEAFF.

This chain uses TRBV12-3 or TRBV12-4 with TRBJ2-5; 8 bases are shared with TRBD1. V gave up 3 bases and J gave up 5 bases; unmatched junction bases: 2. The CDR3 extends over 13 amino acids. CDR3 loop: CASSFPGGETQYF. DNA of the CDR3: TGTGCCAGCAGTTTTCCAGGGGGCGAGACCCAGTACTTC.

This clonotype was found a few times. The V call is TRBV5-1, the J call TRBJ2-5; 7 bases line up with TRBD1. The length of the CDR3 is 15 residues. J lost 5 bases, V lost 6 bases, and 13 bases had no gene match. The germline CDR1 and CDR2 sequences are SGHRS and YFSETQ. CDR3 amino acids: CASMGSGTDSETQYF. The CDR3 region has the DNA TGCGCCAGCATGGGGTCCGGGACAGACAGCGAGACCCAGTACTTC.

The chain carries TRBV12-3 or TRBV12-4 and TRBJ2-1; a weak D match, TRBD2 (5 bases). The CDR3 is 14 amino acids. V lost 3 bases and J lost 2, with 8 bases in between. The CDR3 DNA sequence: TGTGCCAGCAGTTTCACGGAGGCCTACAATGAGCAGTTCTTC. It encodes CASSFTEAYNEQFF.

This clonotype was recorded a few times. The V gene is TRBV6-5, the J gene TRBJ2-7, with D possibly being TRBD1 (6 bases). The length of the CDR3 is 18 residues. CDR1 and CDR2 (germline): MNHEY, SVGAGI. Trimming removed 2 bases from V and 0 bases from J, with 20 bases in between. CDR3 residues: CASSYEAPPTGNSYEQYF. Here the CDR3 DNA reads TGTGCCAGCAGTTACGAGGCCCCCCCGACAGGTAACTCCTACGAGCAGTACTTC.

The rearrangement uses TRBV5-1 and TRBJ2-3; TRBD1 matches at 7 bases. Germline values: CDR1 SGHRS, CDR2 YFSETQ. V was clipped by 1 base and J by 2 bases; unmatched bases: 10. The CDR3 consists of 17 residues. CDR3 sequence reads: CASSLRLTGSPTDTQYF. CDR3 nucleotides: TGCGCCAGCAGCTTGAGGTTGACAGGGTCCCCCACAGATACGCAGTATTTT.

The chain employs TRBV30 and TRBJ2-2, with 7 nucleotides matching TRBD1. V lost 2 bases and J lost 0; bases outside the gene matches: 9. The CDR3 loop spans 17 amino acids. Germline values: CDR1 GTSNPN, CDR2 SVGIG (reference sequence). CDR3 DNA sequence: TGTGCCTGGAGTTACCGGGACAGTAAATCGAACACCGGGGAGCTGTTTTTT. It codes for CAWSYRDSKSNTGELFF. The whole variable domain, filled in from reference TRBV30 and TRBJ2-2, reads SQTIHQWPATLVQPVGSPLSLECTVEGTSNPNLYWYRQAAGRGLQLLFYSVGIGQISSEVPQNLSASRPQDRQFILSSKKLLLSDSGFYLCAWSYRDSKSNTGELFFGEGSRLTVL.

The chain carries TRBV7-8 and TRBJ2-3, with 14 bases aligning to TRBD2. The CDR3 length is 18 residues. V lost 2 bases and J lost 2; bases outside the gene matches: 6. In germline, CDR1 is SGHVS, CDR2 FQNEAQ. For the CDR3, the DNA is TGTGCCAGCAGCTTATTGGGACTAGCGGGAGTTCCCACAGATACGCAGTATTTT. This translates into CASSLLGLAGVPTDTQYF.

This clonotype was counted between two and nine times. V and J are TRBV18 and TRBJ1-2; D perhaps matches TRBD1 (5 bases). The CDR3 runs to 15 residues. Germline V gene lookup returns CDR1 KGHSH and CDR2 LQKENI. Trimming pared 6 bases from V and 4 bases from J, leaving 18 bases between. The CDR3 nucleotides read TGTGCCAGCTCGCCTGACAGCTTGTGGGGCTATGGCTACACCTTC. This sequence encodes CASSPDSLWGYGYTF.

The chain links TRBV28 to TRBJ2-3; no firm D call. Trimming took 6 bases from V and 2 from J, leaving 21 bases between them. Germline lookup yields CDR1 MDHEN and CDR2 SYDVKM. The CDR3 extends over 17 amino acids. CDR3 region: CASSLPGSLGLTDTQYF. The CDR3 nucleotides read TGTGCCAGCAGCCTCCCGGGCTCTTTAGGCCTCACAGATACGCAGTATTTT.

This clonotype was found a few times. The chain recombines TRBV4-1 with TRBJ2-1; tentatively, D is TRBD1 (5 bases). This CDR3 region has 16 residues. Germline V gene data show CDR1 as MGHRA and CDR2 as YSYEKL. V gave up 0 bases and J gave up 1 base, with 10 bases separating them. The CDR3 reads CASSQEGLVSYNEQFF. The CDR3 nucleotides are TGCGCCAGCAGCCAAGAGGGGCTAGTGTCCTACAATGAGCAGTTCTTC.

This clonotype was detected many times. The chain uses TRBV20-1 and TRBJ2-2; D is perhaps TRBD1 or TRBD2 (6 bases each). V lost 0 bases and J lost 2, with 13 bases in between. This CDR3 spans 16 amino acids. Per germline, CDR1 DFQATT and CDR2 SNEGSKA (reference sequence). This CDR3 is CSARDQEGVNTGELFF. The CDR3 nucleotides read TGCAGTGCTAGAGATCAGGAGGGGGTCAACACCGGGGAGCTGTTTTTT.

In DNA form, the CDR3 reads TGTGCCAGCCGCACTGCACAGGGCTTAGGGACTGAAGCTTTCTTT. Protein product: CASRTAQGLGTEAFF. V is TRBV7-2 and J is TRBJ1-1; the D gene is possibly TRBD1 (6 bases). Between the trimmed V and J ends, which lost 8 bases and 5 bases, there was a span of 21 bases. Looked up from germline, CDR1 is SGHTA and CDR2 is FQGNSA. This CDR3 has 15 residues.

This chain uses TRBV12-3 or TRBV12-4 with TRBJ2-1, with TRBD1 matching 7 bases. The J segment lost 4 bases and the V segment lost 2 bases, leaving 5 bases of the junction unmatched. There are 15 residues in the CDR3. The CDR3 loop is CASSLRGQGYNEQFF. In DNA, the CDR3 is TGTGCCAGCAGTTTAAGGGGGCAAGGGTACAATGAGCAGTTCTTC.

This clonotype was counted a few times. This chain uses TRBV7-8 with TRBJ2-7, with 10 bases fitting TRBD2. The CDR3 has 15 residues. Trimming cost V 2 bases and J 3 bases; bases outside gene matches: 4. The germline gives CDR1 SGHVS, CDR2 FQNEAQ. As DNA, the CDR3 is TGTGCCAGCAGCTTATATACTAGCGGGATCTACGAGCAGTACTTC. This codes for CASSLYTSGIYEQYF.

This clonotype was observed a handful of times. CDR3 nucleotides: TGTGCCAGCAGTCAGACAGGGGGCCGGACTGAAGCTTTCTTT. It codes for CASSQTGGRTEAFF. V is TRBV12-3 or TRBV12-4 and J is TRBJ1-1; 10 positions match TRBD1. This CDR3 spans 14 amino acids. Trimming removed 5 bases from V and 5 bases from J; junction bases left unmatched: 5.

Only a few counts were recorded for this clonotype. CDR3 region: CASSPWTGGSGNTIYF. Written as DNA, the CDR3 is TGTGCCAGCAGCCCTTGGACAGGTGGCTCTGGAAACACCATATATTTT. The chain has TRBV3-1 and TRBJ1-3; the match to TRBD1 covers 7 bases. CDR3 length: 16 amino acids. Looked up from germline, CDR1 is LGHDT and CDR2 is YNNKEL (reference sequence). Trimming removed 4 bases from V and 0 bases from J; junction bases left unmatched: 6.

J is TRBJ2-2 and V is TRBV5-1, with 8 bases lining up with TRBD2. The ends lost 7 bases at V and 2 bases at J; junction bases unmatched: 10. This CDR3 is built from 16 residues. From germline, CDR1 is SGHRS and CDR2 YFSETQ. The CDR3 DNA follows: TGCGCCAGCTATCGGGAGGGGACACGTAACACCGGGGAGCTGTTTTTT. Translating gives CASYREGTRNTGELFF.

This clonotype was detected a few times. The chain is built from TRBV14 and TRBJ1-2; no firm D call. Trimming pared 1 base from V and 6 bases from J, leaving 15 bases between. Germline CDR1 reads SGHDN; CDR2 reads FVKESK. This CDR3 has 15 residues. The CDR3 bases are TGTGCCAGCAGCCAAGGTCTCTGGGGTTACAATGGCTACACCTTC. Translating gives CASSQGLWGYNGYTF. Supplemented by reference TRBV14 and TRBJ1-2, the full variable domain reads EAGVTQFPSHSVIEKGQTVTLRCDPISGHDNLYWYRRVMGKEIKFLLHFVKESKQDESGMPNNRFLAERTGGTYSTLKVQPAELEDSGVYFCASSQGLWGYNGYTFGSGTRLTVV.